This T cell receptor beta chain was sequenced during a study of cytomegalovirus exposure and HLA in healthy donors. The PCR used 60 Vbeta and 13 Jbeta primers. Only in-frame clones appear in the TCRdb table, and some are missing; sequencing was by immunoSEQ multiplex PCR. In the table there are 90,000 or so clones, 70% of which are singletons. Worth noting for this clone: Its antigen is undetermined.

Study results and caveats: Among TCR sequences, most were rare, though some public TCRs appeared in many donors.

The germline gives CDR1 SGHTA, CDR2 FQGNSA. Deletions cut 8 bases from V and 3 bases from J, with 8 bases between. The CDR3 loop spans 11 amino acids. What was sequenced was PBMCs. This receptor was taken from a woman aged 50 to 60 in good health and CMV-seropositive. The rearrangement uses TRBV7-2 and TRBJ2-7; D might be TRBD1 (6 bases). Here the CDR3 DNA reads TGTGCCAGCCGACAGGTCTACGAGCAGTACTTC. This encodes CASRQVYEQYF.